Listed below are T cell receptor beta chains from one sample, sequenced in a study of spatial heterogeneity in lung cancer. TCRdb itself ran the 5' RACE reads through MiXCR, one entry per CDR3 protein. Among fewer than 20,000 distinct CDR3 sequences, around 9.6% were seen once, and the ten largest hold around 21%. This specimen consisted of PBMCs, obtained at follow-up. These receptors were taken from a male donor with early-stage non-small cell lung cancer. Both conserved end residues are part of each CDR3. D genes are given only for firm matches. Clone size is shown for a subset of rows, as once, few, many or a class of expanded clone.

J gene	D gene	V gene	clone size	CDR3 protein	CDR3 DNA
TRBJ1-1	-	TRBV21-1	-	CASSNRQGSNTEAFF	TGTGCCAGCAGCAACCGACAGGGTTCGAACACTGAAGCTTTCTTT
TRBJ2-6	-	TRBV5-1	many	CASSLEHEVSGANVLTF	TGCGCCAGCAGCTTGGAACATGAGGTCTCTGGGGCCAACGTCCTGACTTTC
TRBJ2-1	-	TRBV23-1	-	CASSQTLVAGTSNEQFF	TGCGCCAGCAGTCAAACCTTGGTGGCGGGGACAAGCAATGAGCAGTTCTTC
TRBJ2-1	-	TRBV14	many	CASSQLVPLQGWARHNEQFF	TGTGCCAGCAGCCAATTAGTACCTTTGCAGGGGTGGGCCCGCCACAATGAGCAGTTCTTC
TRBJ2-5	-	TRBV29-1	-	CSILRARAQETQYF	TGCAGCATTCTAAGGGCCAGGGCCCAAGAGACCCAGTACTTC
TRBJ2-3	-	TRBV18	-	CASSPGAGPTDTQYF	TGTGCCAGCTCACCGGGAGCGGGCCCCACAGATACGCAGTATTTT
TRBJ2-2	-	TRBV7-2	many	CASSLPQGRTGELFF	TGTGCCAGCAGCCTGCCACAGGGGAGGACCGGGGAGCTGTTTTTT
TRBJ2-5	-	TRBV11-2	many	CASSPQTGETQYF	TGTGCCAGCAGCCCCCAGACGGGGGAGACCCAGTACTTC
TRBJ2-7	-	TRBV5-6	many	CASSLWGVDEQYF	TGTGCCAGCAGCTTGTGGGGGGTTGACGAGCAGTACTTC
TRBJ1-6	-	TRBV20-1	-	CSARSGASNSPLHF	TGCAGTGCTAGATCGGGGGCTAGTAATTCACCCCTCCACTTT
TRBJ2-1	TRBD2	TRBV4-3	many	CASSQFFSGGQTYNEQFF	TGCGCCAGCAGCCAATTTTTTAGCGGGGGGCAAACTTACAATGAGCAGTTCTTC
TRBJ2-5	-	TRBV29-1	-	CSVEDGGPYRETQYF	TGCAGCGTTGAAGACGGGGGACCCTACCGGGAGACCCAGTACTTC
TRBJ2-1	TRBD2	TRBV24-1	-	CATSDLAGVRYNEQFF	TGTGCCACCAGTGATTTGGCGGGAGTACGTTACAATGAGCAGTTCTTC
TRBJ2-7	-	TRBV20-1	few	CSARTPGLQWGVYEQYF	TGCAGTGCTAGAACACCGGGACTCCAATGGGGTGTCTACGAGCAGTACTTC
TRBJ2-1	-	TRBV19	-	CASRPPSGFEQFF	TGTGCCAGTAGACCCCCGTCGGGGTTTGAGCAGTTCTTC
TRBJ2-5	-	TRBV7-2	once	CASSLSRTQETQYF	TGTGCCAGCAGCTTAAGCAGGACTCAAGAGACCCAGTACTTC
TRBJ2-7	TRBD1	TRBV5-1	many	CASSLATGTGRDEQYF	TGCGCCAGCAGCTTGGCGACCGGGACAGGGCGCGACGAGCAGTACTTC
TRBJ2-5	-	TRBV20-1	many	CSAGTVRETQYF	TGCAGTGCAGGAACGGTCCGGGAGACCCAGTACTTC
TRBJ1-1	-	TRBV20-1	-	CSARDRRGTEAFF	TGCAGTGCTAGAGACAGAAGGGGCACTGAAGCTTTCTTT
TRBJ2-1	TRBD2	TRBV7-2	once	CASSSGLAGGREQFF	TGTGCCAGCAGCTCCGGACTAGCGGGGGGGCGTGAGCAGTTCTTC
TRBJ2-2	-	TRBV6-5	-	CASSYTSSGELFF	TGTGCCAGCAGTTACACTTCGTCCGGGGAGCTGTTTTTT
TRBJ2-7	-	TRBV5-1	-	CASSLGAGDGGFTYEQYF	TGCGCCAGCAGCTTGGGGGCCGGCGACGGGGGATTTACCTACGAGCAGTACTTC
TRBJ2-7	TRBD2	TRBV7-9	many	CASSLLATSGNYEQYF	TGTGCCAGCAGCTTATTGGCGACTAGCGGGAACTACGAGCAGTACTTC
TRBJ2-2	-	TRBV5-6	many	CASRQWGAGELFF	TGTGCCAGCAGGCAATGGGGGGCCGGGGAGCTGTTTTTT
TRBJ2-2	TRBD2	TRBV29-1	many	CSVGTSGRAGAGELFF	TGCAGCGTGGGGACTAGCGGGAGGGCCGGTGCCGGGGAGCTGTTTTTT
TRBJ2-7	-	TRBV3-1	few	CASSQYPVSSYEQYF	TGTGCCAGCAGCCAATATCCGGTGAGCTCCTACGAGCAGTACTTC
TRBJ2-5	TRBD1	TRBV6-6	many	CASSYWGQGRETQYF	TGTGCCAGCAGTTACTGGGGACAGGGGAGAGAGACCCAGTACTTC
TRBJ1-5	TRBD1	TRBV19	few	CASRSAGGSNQPQHF	TGTGCCAGTAGATCGGCAGGGGGTAGCAATCAGCCCCAGCATTTT
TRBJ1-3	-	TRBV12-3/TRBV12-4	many	CASSPTASSGNTIYF	TGTGCCAGCAGCCCTACGGCGAGCTCTGGAAACACCATATATTTT
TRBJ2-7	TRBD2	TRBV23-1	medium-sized	CASSHPPPHSGPSYEQYF	TGCGCCAGCAGTCACCCCCCGCCACATAGCGGGCCCTCCTACGAGCAGTACTTC
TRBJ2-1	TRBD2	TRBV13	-	CASNIQGTSGNEQFF	TGTGCCAGCAACATCCAGGGGACTAGCGGCAATGAGCAGTTCTTC
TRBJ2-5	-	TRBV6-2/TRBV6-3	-	CASSLQGYQETQYF	TGTGCCAGCAGTTTACAGGGCTACCAAGAGACCCAGTACTTC
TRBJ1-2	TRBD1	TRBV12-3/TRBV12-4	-	CASSLGAGGNYGYTF	TGTGCCAGCAGTTTAGGGGCAGGGGGCAACTATGGCTACACCTTC
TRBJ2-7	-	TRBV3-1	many	CASSQGATRLAYEQYF	TGTGCCAGCAGCCAGGGAGCTACCCGCTTGGCCTACGAGCAGTACTTC